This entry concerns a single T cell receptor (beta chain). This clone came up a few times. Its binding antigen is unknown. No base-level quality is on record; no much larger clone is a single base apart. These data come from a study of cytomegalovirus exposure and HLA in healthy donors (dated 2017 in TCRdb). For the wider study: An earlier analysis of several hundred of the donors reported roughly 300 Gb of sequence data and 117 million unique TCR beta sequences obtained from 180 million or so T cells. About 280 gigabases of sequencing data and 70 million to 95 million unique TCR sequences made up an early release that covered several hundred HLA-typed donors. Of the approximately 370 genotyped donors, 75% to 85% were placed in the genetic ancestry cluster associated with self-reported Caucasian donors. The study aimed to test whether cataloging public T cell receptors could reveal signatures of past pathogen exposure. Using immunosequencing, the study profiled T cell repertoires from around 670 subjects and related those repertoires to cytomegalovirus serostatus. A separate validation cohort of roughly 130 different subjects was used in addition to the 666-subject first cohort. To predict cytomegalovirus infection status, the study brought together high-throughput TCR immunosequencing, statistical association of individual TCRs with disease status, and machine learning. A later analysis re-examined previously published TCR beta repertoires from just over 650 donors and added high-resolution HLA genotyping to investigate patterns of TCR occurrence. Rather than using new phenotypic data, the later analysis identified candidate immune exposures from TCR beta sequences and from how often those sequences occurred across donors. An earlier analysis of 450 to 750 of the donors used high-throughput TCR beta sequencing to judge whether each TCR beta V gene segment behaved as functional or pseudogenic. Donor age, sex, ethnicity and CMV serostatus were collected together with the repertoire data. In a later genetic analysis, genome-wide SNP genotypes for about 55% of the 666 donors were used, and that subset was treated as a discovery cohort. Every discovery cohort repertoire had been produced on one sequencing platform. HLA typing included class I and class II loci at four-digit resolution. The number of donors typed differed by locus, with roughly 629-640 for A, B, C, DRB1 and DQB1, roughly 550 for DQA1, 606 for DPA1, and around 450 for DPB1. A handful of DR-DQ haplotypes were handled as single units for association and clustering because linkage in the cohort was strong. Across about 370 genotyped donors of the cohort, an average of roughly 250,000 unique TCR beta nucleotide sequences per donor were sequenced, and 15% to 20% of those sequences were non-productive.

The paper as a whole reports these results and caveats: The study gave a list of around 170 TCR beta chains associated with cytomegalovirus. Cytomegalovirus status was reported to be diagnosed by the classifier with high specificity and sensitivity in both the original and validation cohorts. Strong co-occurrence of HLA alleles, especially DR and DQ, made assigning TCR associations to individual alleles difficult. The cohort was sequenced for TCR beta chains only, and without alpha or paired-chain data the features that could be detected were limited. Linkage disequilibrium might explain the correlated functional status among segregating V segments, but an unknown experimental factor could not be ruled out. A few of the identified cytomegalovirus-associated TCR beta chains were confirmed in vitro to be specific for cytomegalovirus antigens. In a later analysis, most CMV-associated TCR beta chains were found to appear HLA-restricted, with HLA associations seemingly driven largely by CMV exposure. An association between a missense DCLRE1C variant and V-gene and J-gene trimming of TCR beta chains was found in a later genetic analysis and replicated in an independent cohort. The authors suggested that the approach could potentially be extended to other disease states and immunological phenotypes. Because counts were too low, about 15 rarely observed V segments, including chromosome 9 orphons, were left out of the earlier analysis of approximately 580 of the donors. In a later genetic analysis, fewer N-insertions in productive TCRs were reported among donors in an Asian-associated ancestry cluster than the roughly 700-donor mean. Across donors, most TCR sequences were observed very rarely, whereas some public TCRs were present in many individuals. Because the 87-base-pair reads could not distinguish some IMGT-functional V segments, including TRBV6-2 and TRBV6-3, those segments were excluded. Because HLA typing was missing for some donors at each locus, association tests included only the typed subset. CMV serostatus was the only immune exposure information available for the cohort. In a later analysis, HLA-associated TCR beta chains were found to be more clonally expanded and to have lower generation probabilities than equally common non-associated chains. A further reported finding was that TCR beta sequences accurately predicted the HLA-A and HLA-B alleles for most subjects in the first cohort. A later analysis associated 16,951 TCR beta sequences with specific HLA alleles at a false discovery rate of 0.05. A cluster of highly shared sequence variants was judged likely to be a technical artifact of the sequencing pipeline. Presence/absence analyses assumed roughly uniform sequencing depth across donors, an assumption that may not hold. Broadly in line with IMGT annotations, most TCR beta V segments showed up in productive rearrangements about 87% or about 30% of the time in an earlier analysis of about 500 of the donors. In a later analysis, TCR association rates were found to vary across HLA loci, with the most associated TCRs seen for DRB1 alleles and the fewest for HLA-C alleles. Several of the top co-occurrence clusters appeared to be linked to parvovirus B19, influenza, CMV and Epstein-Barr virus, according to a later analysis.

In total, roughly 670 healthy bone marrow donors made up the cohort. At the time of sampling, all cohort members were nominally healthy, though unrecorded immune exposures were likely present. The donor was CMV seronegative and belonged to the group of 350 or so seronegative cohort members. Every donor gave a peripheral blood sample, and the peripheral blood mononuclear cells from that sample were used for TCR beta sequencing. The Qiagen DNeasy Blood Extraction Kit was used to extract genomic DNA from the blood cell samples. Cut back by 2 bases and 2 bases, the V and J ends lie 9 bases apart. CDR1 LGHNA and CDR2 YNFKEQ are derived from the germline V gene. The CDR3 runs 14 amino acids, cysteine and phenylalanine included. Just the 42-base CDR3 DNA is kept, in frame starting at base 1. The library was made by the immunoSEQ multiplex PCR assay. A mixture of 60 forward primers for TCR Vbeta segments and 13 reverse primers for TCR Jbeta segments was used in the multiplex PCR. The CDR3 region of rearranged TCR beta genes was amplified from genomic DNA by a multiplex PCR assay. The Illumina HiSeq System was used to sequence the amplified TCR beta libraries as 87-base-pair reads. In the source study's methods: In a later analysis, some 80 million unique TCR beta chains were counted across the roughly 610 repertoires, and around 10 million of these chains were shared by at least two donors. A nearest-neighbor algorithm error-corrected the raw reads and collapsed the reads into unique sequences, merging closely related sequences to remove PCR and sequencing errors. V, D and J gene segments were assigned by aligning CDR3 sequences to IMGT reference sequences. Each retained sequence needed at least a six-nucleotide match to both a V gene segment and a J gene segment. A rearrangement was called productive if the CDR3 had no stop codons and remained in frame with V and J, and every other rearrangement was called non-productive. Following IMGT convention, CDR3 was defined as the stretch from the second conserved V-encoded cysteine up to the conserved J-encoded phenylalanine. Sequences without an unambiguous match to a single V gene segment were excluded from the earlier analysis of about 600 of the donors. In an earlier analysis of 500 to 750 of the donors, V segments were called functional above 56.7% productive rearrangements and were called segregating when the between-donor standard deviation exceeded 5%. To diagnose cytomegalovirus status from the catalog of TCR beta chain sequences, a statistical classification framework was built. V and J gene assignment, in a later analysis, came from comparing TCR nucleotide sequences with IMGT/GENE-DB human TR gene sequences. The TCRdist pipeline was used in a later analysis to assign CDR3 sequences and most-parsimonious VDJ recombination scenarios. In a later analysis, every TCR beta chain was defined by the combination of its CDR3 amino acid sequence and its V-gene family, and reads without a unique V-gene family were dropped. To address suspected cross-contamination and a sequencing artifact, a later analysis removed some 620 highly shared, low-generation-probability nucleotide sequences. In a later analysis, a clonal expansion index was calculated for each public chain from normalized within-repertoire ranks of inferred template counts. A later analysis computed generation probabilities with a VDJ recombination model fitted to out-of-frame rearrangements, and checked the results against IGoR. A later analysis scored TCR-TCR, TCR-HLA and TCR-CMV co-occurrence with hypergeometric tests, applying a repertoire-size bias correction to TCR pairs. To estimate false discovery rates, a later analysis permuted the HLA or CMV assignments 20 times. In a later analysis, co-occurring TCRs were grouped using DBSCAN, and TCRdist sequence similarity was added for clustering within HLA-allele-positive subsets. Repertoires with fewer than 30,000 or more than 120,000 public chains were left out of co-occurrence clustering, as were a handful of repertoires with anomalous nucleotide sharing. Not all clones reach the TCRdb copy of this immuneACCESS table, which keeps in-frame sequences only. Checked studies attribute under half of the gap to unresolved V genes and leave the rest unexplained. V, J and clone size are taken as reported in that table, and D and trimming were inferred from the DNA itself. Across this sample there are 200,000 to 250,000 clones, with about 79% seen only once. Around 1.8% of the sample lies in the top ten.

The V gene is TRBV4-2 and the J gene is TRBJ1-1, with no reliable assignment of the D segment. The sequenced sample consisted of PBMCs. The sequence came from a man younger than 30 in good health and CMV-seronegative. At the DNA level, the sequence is TGTGCCAGCAGCCAAAGTATGAGCAACACTGAAGCTTTCTTT. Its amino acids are CASSQSMSNTEAFF.